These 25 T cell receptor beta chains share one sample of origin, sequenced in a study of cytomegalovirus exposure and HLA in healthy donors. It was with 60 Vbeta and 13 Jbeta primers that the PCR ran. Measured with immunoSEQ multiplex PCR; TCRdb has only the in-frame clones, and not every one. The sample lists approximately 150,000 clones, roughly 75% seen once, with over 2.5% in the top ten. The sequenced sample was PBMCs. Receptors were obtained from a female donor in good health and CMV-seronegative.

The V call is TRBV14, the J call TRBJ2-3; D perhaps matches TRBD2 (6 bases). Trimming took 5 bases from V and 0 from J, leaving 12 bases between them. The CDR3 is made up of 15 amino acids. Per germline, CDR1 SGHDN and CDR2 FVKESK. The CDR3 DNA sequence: TGTGCCAGCAGCATTATAGCGGATAGCACAGATACGCAGTATTTT. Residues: CASSIIADSTDTQYF.

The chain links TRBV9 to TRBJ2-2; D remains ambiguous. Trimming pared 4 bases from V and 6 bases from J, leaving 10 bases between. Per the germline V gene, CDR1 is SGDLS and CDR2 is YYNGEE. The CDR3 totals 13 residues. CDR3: CASSPHSAGELFF. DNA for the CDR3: TGTGCCAGCAGCCCCCACTCTGCCGGGGAGCTGTTTTTT.

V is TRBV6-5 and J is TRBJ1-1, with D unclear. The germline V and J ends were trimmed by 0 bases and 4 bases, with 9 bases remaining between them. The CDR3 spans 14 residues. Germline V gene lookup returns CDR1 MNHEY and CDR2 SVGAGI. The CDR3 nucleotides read TGTGCCAGCAGTTACTCGGAGGCAGTCACTGAAGCTTTCTTT. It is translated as CASSYSEAVTEAFF.

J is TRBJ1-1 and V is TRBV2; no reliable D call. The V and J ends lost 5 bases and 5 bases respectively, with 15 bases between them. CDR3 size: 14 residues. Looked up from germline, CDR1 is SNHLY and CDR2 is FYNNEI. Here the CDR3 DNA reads TGTGCCAGCAGTCCCGAGGGCCGCCGGACTGAAGCTTTCTTT. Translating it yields CASSPEGRRTEAFF.

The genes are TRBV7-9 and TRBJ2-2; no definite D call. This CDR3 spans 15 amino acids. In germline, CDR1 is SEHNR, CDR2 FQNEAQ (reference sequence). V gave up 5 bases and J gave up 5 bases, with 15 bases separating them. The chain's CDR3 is CASSPVSLSTGELFF. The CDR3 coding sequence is TGTGCCAGCAGCCCCGTTTCCCTGAGTACCGGGGAGCTGTTTTTT.

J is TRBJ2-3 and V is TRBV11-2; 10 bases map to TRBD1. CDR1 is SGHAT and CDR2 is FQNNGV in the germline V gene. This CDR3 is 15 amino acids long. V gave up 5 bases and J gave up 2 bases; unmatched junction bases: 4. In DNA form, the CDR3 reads TGTGCCAGCAGCCAAGGGACAGGGGTCACAGATACGCAGTATTTT. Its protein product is CASSQGTGVTDTQYF.

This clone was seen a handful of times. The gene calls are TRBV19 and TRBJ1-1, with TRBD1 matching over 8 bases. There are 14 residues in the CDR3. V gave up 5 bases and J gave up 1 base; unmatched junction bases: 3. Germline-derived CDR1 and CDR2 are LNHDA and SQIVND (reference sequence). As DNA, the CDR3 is TGTGCCAGTAGTGTTGGGACAGGGAACACTGAAGCTTTCTTT. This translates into CASSVGTGNTEAFF.

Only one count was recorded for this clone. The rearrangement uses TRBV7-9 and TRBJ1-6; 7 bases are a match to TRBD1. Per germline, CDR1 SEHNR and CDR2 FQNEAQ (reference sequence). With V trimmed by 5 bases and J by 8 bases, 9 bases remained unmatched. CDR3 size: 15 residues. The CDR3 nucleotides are TGTGCCAGCAGCACAAGGGACAGTAATGATTCACCCCTCCACTTT. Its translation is CASSTRDSNDSPLHF.

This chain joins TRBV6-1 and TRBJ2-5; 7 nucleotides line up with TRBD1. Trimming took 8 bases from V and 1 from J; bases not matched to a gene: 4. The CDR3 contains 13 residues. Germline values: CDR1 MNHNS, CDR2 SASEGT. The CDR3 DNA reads TGTGCCAGCTCGACAGGGAGCCAAGAGACCCAGTACTTC. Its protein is CASSTGSQETQYF.

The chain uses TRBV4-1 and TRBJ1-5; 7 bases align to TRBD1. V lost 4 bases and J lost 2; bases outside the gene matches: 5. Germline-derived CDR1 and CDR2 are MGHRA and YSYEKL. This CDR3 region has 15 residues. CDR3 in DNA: TGCGCCAGCAGCCGTAACAGGGGAGGCAATCAGCCCCAGCATTTT. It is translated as CASSRNRGGNQPQHF.

Written as DNA, the CDR3 is TGTGCCAGCAGCTTAAAGGTGGCGGTTCGCTATGGCTACACCTTC. The encoded protein is CASSLKVAVRYGYTF. This chain joins TRBV7-2 and TRBJ1-2; D is ambiguous. The CDR3 loop spans 15 amino acids. The germline V and J ends were trimmed by 2 bases and 4 bases, with 14 bases remaining between them. Germline values: CDR1 SGHTA, CDR2 FQGNSA.

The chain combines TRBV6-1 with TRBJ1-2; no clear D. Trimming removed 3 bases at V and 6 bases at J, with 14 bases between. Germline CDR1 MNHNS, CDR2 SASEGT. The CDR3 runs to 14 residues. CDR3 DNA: TGTGCCAGCAGTGACAGGTCCGGGGTCGATGGCTACACCTTC. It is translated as CASSDRSGVDGYTF.

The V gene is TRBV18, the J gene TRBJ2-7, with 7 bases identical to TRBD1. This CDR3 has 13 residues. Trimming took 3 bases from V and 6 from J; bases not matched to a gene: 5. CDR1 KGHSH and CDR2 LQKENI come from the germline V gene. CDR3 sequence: CASSPGTVGEQYF. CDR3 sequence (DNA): TGTGCCAGCTCACCCGGGACAGTTGGCGAGCAGTACTTC. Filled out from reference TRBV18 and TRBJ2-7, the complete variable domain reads NAGVMQNPRHLVRRRGQEARLRCSPMKGHSHVYWYRQLPEEGLKFMVYLQKENIIDESGMPKERFSAEFPKEGPSILRIQQVVRGDSAAYFCASSPGTVGEQYFGPGTRLTVT.

CDR3 sequence reads: CASSVQGYTEAFF. CDR3 coding DNA: TGTGCCAGCAGTGTGCAGGGTTACACTGAAGCTTTCTTT. The chain recombines TRBV2 with TRBJ1-1; TRBD1 is a possible D gene (5 bases). The CDR3 totals 13 residues. Trimming stripped 4 bases from V and 3 bases from J, with 9 bases between. The V gene's germline CDR1 is SNHLY and CDR2 FYNNEI. Full variable domain (outside the CDR3, taken from reference TRBV2 and TRBJ1-1): EPEVTQTPSHQVTQMGQEVILRCVPISNHLYFYWYRQILGQKVEFLVSFYNNEISEKSEIFDDQFSVERPDGSNFTLKIRSTKLEDSAMYFCASSVQGYTEAFFGQGTRLTVV.

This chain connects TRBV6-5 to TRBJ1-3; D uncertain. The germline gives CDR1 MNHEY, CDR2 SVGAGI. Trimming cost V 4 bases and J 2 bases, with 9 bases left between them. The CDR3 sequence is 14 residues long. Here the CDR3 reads CASSFRGPGNTIYF. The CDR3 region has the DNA TGTGCCAGCAGTTTCAGAGGCCCTGGAAACACCATATATTTT.

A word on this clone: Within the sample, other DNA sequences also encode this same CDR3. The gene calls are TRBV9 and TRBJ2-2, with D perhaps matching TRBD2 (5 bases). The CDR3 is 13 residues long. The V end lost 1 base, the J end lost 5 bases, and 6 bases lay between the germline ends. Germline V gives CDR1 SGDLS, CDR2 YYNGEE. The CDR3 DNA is TGTGCCAGCAGCGTACGGGGAACCGGGGAGCTGTTTTTT. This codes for CASSVRGTGELFF.

CDR3 amino acids: CASSFSPSAEAFF. Here the CDR3 DNA reads TGTGCCAGCAGTTTTTCCCCGAGCGCTGAAGCTTTCTTT. The V call is TRBV27, the J call TRBJ1-1; no definite D call. Deletions cut 3 bases from V and 6 bases from J, with 11 bases between. Germline V gene data show CDR1 as MNHEY and CDR2 as SMNVEV (reference sequence). The CDR3 covers 13 residues.

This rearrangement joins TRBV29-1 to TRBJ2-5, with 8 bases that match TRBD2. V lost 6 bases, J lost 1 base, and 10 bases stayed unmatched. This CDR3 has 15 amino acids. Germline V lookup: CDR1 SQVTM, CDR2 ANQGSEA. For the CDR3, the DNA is TGCAGCGTGGGCCCCCCGGGGGGGCCCCAAGAGACCCAGTACTTC. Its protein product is CSVGPPGGPQETQYF.

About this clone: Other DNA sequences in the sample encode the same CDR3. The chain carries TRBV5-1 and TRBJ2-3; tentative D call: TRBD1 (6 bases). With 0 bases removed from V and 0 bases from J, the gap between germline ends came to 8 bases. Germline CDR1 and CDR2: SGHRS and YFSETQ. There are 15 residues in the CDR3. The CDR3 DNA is TGCGCCAGCAGCTTGGGGGGGACAAGCACAGATACGCAGTATTTT. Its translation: CASSLGGTSTDTQYF. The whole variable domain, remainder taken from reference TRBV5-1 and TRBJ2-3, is KAGVTQTPRYLIKTRGQQVTLSCSPISGHRSVSWYQQTPGQGLQFLFEYFSETQRNKGNFPGRFSGRQFSNSRSEMNVSTLELGDSALYLCASSLGGTSTDTQYFGPGTRLTVL.

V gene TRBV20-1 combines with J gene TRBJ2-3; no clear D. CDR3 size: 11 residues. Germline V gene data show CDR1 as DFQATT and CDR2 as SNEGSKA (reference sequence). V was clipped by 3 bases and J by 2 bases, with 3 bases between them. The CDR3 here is CSASLTDTQYF. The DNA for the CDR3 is TGCAGTGCTAGTCTCACAGATACGCAGTATTTT.

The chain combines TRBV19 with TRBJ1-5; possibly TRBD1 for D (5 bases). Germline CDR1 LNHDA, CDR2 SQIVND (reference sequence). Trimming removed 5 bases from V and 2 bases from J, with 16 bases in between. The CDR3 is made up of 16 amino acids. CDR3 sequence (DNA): TGTGCCAGTAGTTTCTCCCCGGGGGATCGCAATCAGCCCCAGCATTTT. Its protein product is CASSFSPGDRNQPQHF. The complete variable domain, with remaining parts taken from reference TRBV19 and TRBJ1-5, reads DGGITQSPKYLFRKEGQNVTLSCEQNLNHDAMYWYRQDPGQGLRLIYYSQIVNDFQKGDIAEGYSVSREKKESFPLTVTSAQKNPTAFYLCASSFSPGDRNQPQHFGDGTRLSIL.

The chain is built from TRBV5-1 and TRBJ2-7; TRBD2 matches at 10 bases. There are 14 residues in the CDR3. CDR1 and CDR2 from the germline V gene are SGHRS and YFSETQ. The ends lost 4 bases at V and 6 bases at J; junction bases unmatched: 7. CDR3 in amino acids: CASSLLAGGAEQYF. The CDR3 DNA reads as TGCGCCAGCAGCCTCTTAGCGGGAGGAGCCGAGCAGTACTTC.

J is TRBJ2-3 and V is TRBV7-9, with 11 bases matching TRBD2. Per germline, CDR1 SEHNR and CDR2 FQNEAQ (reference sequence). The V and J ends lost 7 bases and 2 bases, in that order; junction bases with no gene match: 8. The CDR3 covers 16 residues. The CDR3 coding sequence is TGTGCCAGCAAGCCGGGACTAGCGGTTGACACAGATACGCAGTATTTT. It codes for CASKPGLAVDTDTQYF.

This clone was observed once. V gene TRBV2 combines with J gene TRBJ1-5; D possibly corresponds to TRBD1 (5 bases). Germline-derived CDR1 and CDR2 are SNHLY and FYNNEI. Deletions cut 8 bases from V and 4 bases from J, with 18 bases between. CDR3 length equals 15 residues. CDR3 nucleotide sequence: TGTGCCAGCGGCGGGGGTCCGGGGCCTAATCAGCCCCAGCATTTT. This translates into CASGGGPGPNQPQHF.

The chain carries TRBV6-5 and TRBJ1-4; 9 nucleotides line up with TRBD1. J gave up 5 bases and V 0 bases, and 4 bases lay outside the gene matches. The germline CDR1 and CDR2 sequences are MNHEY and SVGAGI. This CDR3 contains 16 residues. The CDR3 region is CASSYSRDRVNEKLFF. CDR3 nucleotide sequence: TGTGCCAGCAGTTACTCGCGGGACAGGGTAAATGAAAAACTGTTTTTT.